One sample yielded the 24 T cell receptor beta chains listed below, sequenced in a study of T cells in Graves' hyperthyroidism and ophthalmopathy. It was RNA transcripts that yielded the amplified TCR beta CDR3 regions. The TCR CDR3 was amplified in a first-round RT-PCR using the HTBI primer set. TCRdb ran MiXCR on the multiplex PCR reads and lists one entry per CDR3 protein. The sample has over 400,000 distinct CDR3 sequences; 22% are singletons. What was sequenced was blood. The receptors come from a woman in her seventies with Graves' ophthalmopathy.

The V and J genes are TRBV20-1 and TRBJ2-6; 9 bases line up with TRBD1. The CDR3 has 14 amino acids. Germline loops: CDR1 DFQATT, CDR2 SNEGSKA (reference sequence). J gave up 1 base and V 6 bases, and 1 base lay outside the gene matches. CDR3 loop: CSAGTGSGANVLTF. The CDR3 DNA sequence: TGCAGTGCCGGGACAGGGTCTGGGGCCAACGTCCTGACTTTC.

This clonotype has only a few counts. V and J are TRBV7-8 and TRBJ2-1, with 9 bases lining up with TRBD2. V lost 5 bases, J lost 9 bases, and 11 bases stayed unmatched. Looked up from germline, CDR1 is SGHVS and CDR2 is FQNEAQ. This CDR3 is built from 15 residues. The CDR3 loop reads CASSLDGIAGVEQFF. Written as DNA, the CDR3 is TGTGCCAGCAGCCTCGATGGGATAGCGGGAGTTGAGCAGTTCTTC.

The chain has TRBV6-2 or TRBV6-3 and TRBJ2-3, with D maybe TRBD1 (5 bases). Germline V gives CDR1 MNHEY, CDR2 SVGEGT. The CDR3 length is 15 residues. V lost 7 bases and J 2 bases, leaving 16 bases between the germline ends. Here the CDR3 DNA reads TGTGCCAGCAATACCCCAGGGATTTCCACAGATACGCAGTATTTT. This gives the protein CASNTPGISTDTQYF.

The chain employs TRBV30 and TRBJ1-3; 7 bases align to TRBD1. The CDR3 totals 13 residues. CDR1 is GTSNPN and CDR2 is SVGIG in the germline V gene (reference sequence). J was trimmed by 0 bases and V by 7 bases; bases with no gene match: 3. The CDR3 protein is CASGTDSGNTIYF. DNA for the CDR3: TGTGCCTCCGGGACAGACTCTGGAAACACCATATATTTT. Together with reference TRBV30 and TRBJ1-3, the CDR3 gives the full variable domain: SQTIHQWPATLVQPVGSPLSLECTVEGTSNPNLYWYRQAAGRGLQLLFYSVGIGQISSEVPQNLSASRPQDRQFILSSKKLLLSDSGFYLCASGTDSGNTIYFGEGSWLTVV.

This clonotype came up many times. The chain links TRBV12-3 or TRBV12-4 to TRBJ1-4; D is possibly TRBD1 (6 bases). This CDR3 has 14 residues. Trimming removed 7 bases from V and 6 bases from J, with 15 bases in between. This CDR3 reads CASTPGDIHEKLFF. The CDR3 region has the DNA TGTGCCAGCACCCCGGGGGACATACATGAAAAACTGTTTTTT.

The chain recombines TRBV4-2 with TRBJ2-1; D not certain. CDR1 and CDR2 (germline): LGHNA, YNFKEQ. The CDR3 runs to 14 residues. The V end was cut by 0 bases, the J end by 9 bases, with 12 bases between. The CDR3 DNA sequence: TGTGCCAGCAGCCAAGACGGGCCCATCGGTGAGCAGTTCTTC. It yields the protein CASSQDGPIGEQFF.

This clonotype has ten or more counts. The chain links TRBV2 to TRBJ1-2; D uncertain. V lost 4 bases, J lost 7 bases, and 13 bases lay in between. The germline V gene has CDR1 SNHLY and CDR2 FYNNEI. The CDR3 is 13 residues long. CDR3 DNA: TGTGCCAGCAGTGCGTCCGCGGGCCGTGGCTACACCTTC. Protein: CASSASAGRGYTF.

This clonotype was seen a few times. The V call is TRBV2, the J call TRBJ2-7; 10 bases line up with TRBD1. Losses at the gene ends were 7 bases for V and 5 bases for J; bases not matched to a gene: 11. Germline V gives CDR1 SNHLY, CDR2 FYNNEI. The CDR3 spans 15 residues. CDR3 residues: CASIKGQGNFDEQYF. The CDR3 DNA reads TGTGCCAGCATTAAGGGACAGGGGAATTTCGACGAGCAGTACTTC.

This clonotype has just a few counts. This chain connects TRBV25-1 to TRBJ1-4, with unresolved D. CDR1 MGHDK and CDR2 SYGVNS come from the germline V gene. The CDR3 loop spans 13 amino acids. V was pared by 4 bases and J by 6 bases, with 9 bases between. As DNA, the CDR3 is TGTGCCAGCAGTGGCGGAGGACATGAAAAACTGTTTTTT. It is translated as CASSGGGHEKLFF.

This clonotype was counted only a few times. This chain uses TRBV29-1 with TRBJ1-2, with no clear D. Germline V gene lookup returns CDR1 SQVTM and CDR2 ANQGSEA. Trimming shortened V by 5 bases and J by 4 bases, and 8 bases separated the two germline ends. The CDR3 spans 11 residues. CDR3 protein: CSVQGSYGYTF. As DNA, the CDR3 is TGCAGCGTTCAAGGGTCCTATGGCTACACCTTC.

In its sample, this clonotype was seen a few times. V is TRBV5-1 and J is TRBJ2-7; maybe TRBD1 (6 bases). The CDR3 covers 14 residues. Per the germline V gene, CDR1 is SGHRS and CDR2 is YFSETQ. Trimming left V 4 bases short and J 6 bases short, with 17 bases between. The DNA for the CDR3 is TGCGCCAGCAGCGCCGGAGACAGGATGTCCGAGCAGTACTTC. Protein product: CASSAGDRMSEQYF. Full variable domain (outside the CDR3, taken from reference TRBV5-1 and TRBJ2-7): KAGVTQTPRYLIKTRGQQVTLSCSPISGHRSVSWYQQTPGQGLQFLFEYFSETQRNKGNFPGRFSGRQFSNSRSEMNVSTLELGDSALYLCASSAGDRMSEQYFGPGTRLTVT.

This clonotype was seen ten or more times. The rearrangement joins TRBV12-3 or TRBV12-4 to TRBJ2-5; D possibly corresponds to TRBD2 (6 bases). V was trimmed by 7 bases and J by 8 bases, leaving 20 bases between them. The CDR3 totals 14 residues. The CDR3 bases are TGTGCCAGCACCCCCGCGGGGCAGGGAGGTACCCAGTACTTC. Translation: CASTPAGQGGTQYF.

The chain joins TRBV6-1 to TRBJ1-2, with D hard to call. The CDR3 spans 15 residues. The V gene's germline CDR1 is MNHNS and CDR2 SASEGT. The V end was cut by 6 bases, the J end by 5 bases, with 19 bases between. CDR3 sequence reads: CASSRERVVVYGYTF. The DNA for the CDR3 is TGTGCCAGCAGCCGAGAGAGGGTCGTAGTTTATGGCTACACCTTC.

This clonotype was observed a handful of times. CDR3 nucleotide sequence: TGCGCCAGCTCTCCGGGACAGGGCTTTCCTGGAAACACCATATATTTT. Residues: CASSPGQGFPGNTIYF. This chain links TRBV10-1 with TRBJ1-3; TRBD1 matches at 9 bases. Germline assignment: CDR1 WNHNN and CDR2 SYGVQD (reference sequence). Trimming removed 8 bases from V and 2 bases from J; junction bases left unmatched: 10. The CDR3 is made up of 16 amino acids.

The chain combines TRBV11-2 with TRBJ2-1, with 11 bases matching TRBD2. In germline, CDR1 is SGHAT, CDR2 FQNNGV. V shed 5 bases and J 3 bases; nucleotides not matched to a gene: 6. The length of the CDR3 is 16 residues. The CDR3 is CASSLRTSGLYNEQFF. The CDR3 DNA sequence: TGTGCCAGCAGCCTCCGGACTAGCGGGCTCTACAATGAGCAGTTCTTC.

This clonotype was seen ten or more times. The V call is TRBV7-3, the J call TRBJ2-7; D possibly matches TRBD1 or TRBD2 (5 bases each). Germline V gene data show CDR1 as SGHTA and CDR2 as FQGTGA. V was cut by 8 bases and J by 6 bases, with 20 bases left in between. CDR3 size: 14 residues. The CDR3 bases are TGTGCCAGCGGAACCGGGACGACGGCTGCCGAGCAGTACTTC. It specifies CASGTGTTAAEQYF.

This clonotype has ten or more counts. The genes are TRBV20-1 and TRBJ2-1, with 9 bases aligning to TRBD2. Trimming at V came to 0 bases and at J to 10 bases, leaving 10 bases not matched to a gene. CDR3 size: 15 residues. Germline loops: CDR1 DFQATT, CDR2 SNEGSKA (reference sequence). Here the CDR3 reads CSARDLAGAVGEQFF. CDR3 in DNA: TGCAGTGCTAGAGACTTAGCGGGAGCTGTAGGAGAGCAGTTCTTC.

This clonotype has a handful of counts. This chain joins TRBV20-1 and TRBJ2-1; 7 nucleotides line up with TRBD2. The germline CDR1 and CDR2 sequences are DFQATT and SNEGSKA (reference sequence). CDR3 size: 15 residues. Trimming removed 0 bases from V and 8 bases from J; junction bases left unmatched: 10. The DNA for the CDR3 is TGCAGTGCTAGAGATTACGGGGGAGGGTGGGATGAGCAGTTCTTC. As protein: CSARDYGGGWDEQFF.

This clonotype was seen once. The V gene is TRBV20-1, the J gene TRBJ2-2, with D maybe TRBD2 (6 bases). The V end was cut by 1 base, the J end by 6 bases, with 15 bases between. The CDR3 spans 15 residues. The germline CDR1 and CDR2 sequences are DFQATT and SNEGSKA (reference sequence). The chain's CDR3 is CSARVGGDLSGELFF. As DNA, the CDR3 is TGCAGTGCTAGAGTTGGCGGGGACTTGTCCGGGGAGCTGTTTTTT.

The CDR3 coding sequence is TGTGCCACCAGTGATGACAGGCTGGCCGGAGGCAATGAGCAGTTCTTC. Amino acid sequence: CATSDDRLAGGNEQFF. The chain couples TRBV24-1 to TRBJ2-1; D is possibly TRBD1 (6 bases). This CDR3 contains 16 residues. Germline loops: CDR1 KGHDR, CDR2 SFDVKD. V gave up 3 bases and J gave up 6 bases, with 17 bases separating them.

This clonotype was found a few times. This sequence joins TRBV29-1 and TRBJ1-1, with D tentatively TRBD1 (6 bases). There are 12 residues in the CDR3. Between the trimmed V and J ends, which lost 7 bases and 1 base, there was a span of 10 bases. CDR1 and CDR2 (germline): SQVTM, ANQGSEA. CDR3 residues: CSGGQSNTEAFF. CDR3 DNA sequence: TGCAGCGGCGGACAGTCGAACACTGAAGCTTTCTTT.

This clonotype was seen many times. This chain links TRBV20-1 with TRBJ2-1, with D maybe TRBD1 (6 bases). Trimming cost V 0 bases and J 2 bases, with 14 bases left between them. This CDR3 spans 16 amino acids. CDR1 and CDR2 (germline): DFQATT, SNEGSKA (reference sequence). The CDR3 DNA follows: TGCAGTGCTAGAGATTGGGAACAGGGACCCTACAATGAGCAGTTCTTC. Its translation is CSARDWEQGPYNEQFF.

This clonotype was detected many times. The CDR3 reads CASSLPTGAETQYF. DNA for the CDR3: TGTGCCAGCAGTCTACCGACAGGGGCAGAGACCCAGTACTTC. This rearrangement joins TRBV28 to TRBJ2-5; 8 bases are shared with TRBD1. V lost 5 bases and J lost 4; bases outside the gene matches: 6. Germline CDR1 MDHEN, CDR2 SYDVKM. CDR3 length: 14 residues.

This sequence joins TRBV5-1 and TRBJ1-5, with D perhaps matching TRBD1 (6 bases). The length of the CDR3 is 16 residues. Germline CDR1 SGHRS, CDR2 YFSETQ. The germline V and J ends were trimmed by 2 bases and 6 bases, with 18 bases remaining between them. The CDR3 DNA follows: TGCGCCAGCAGCTTAGGAATTACAGGGTTATTTCAGCCCCAGCATTTT. Translation: CASSLGITGLFQPQHF. Variable domain in full (rest from reference TRBV5-1 and TRBJ1-5): KAGVTQTPRYLIKTRGQQVTLSCSPISGHRSVSWYQQTPGQGLQFLFEYFSETQRNKGNFPGRFSGRQFSNSRSEMNVSTLELGDSALYLCASSLGITGLFQPQHFGDGTRLSIL.